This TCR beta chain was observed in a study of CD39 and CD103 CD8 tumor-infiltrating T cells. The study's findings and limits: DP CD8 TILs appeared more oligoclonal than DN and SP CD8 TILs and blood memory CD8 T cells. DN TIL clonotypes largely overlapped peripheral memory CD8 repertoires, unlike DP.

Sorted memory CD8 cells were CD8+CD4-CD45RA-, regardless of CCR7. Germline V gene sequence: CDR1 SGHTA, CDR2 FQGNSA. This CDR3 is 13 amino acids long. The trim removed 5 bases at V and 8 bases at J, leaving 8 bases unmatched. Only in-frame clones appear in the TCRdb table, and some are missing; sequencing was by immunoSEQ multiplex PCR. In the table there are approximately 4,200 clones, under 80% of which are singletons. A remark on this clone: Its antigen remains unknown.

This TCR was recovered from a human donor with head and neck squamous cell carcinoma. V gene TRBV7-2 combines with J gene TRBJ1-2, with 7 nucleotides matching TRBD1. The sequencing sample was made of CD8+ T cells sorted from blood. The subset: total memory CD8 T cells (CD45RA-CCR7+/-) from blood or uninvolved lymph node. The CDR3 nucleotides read TGTGCCAGCAGCCCCCAGGGGGATGGGGGCTACACCTTC. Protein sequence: CASSPQGDGGYTF.